These T cell receptor beta chains were read from a single sample in a study of blood T cells in healthy people across ages. In TCRdb, the 5' RACE reads were re-called with MiXCR into one record per CDR3 protein. The sample has 650,000 to 1,000,000 distinct CDR3 sequences, about 36% seen once. The sequencing sample was made of blood. The source is a young man in good health. The CDR3 runs from the conserved cysteine through the conserved F or W. A D gene is named only where the DNA matches it firmly. Some rows mark clone size as missing; the rest say once, few, many or name a class of expanded clone.

>TRBJ2-1|.|once|13|TRBV7-2
CASTRDQNNEQFF
TGTGCCAGCACCCGGGACCAAAACAATGAGCAGTTCTTC
>TRBJ2-1|.|few|14|TRBV7-8
CASSSPGVYNEQFF
TGTGCCAGCAGTTCGCCGGGGGTCTACAATGAGCAGTTCTTC
>TRBJ2-7|.|.|15|TRBV4-1
CASSQTTGSGDEQYF
TGCGCCAGCAGCCAAACTACAGGGTCTGGGGACGAGCAGTACTTC
>TRBJ1-1|.|.|14|TRBV29-1
CSVAMRQQNTEAFF
TGCAGCGTTGCAATGAGACAGCAGAACACTGAAGCTTTCTTT
>TRBJ2-1|.|.|12|TRBV12-3/TRBV12-4
CASSTFQNEQFF
TGTGCCAGCAGTACCTTCCAAAATGAGCAGTTCTTC
>TRBJ2-3|.|many|16|TRBV5-5
CASSPLSRAGADTQYF
TGTGCCAGCAGCCCCCTCAGCCGAGCGGGCGCAGATACGCAGTATTTT
>TRBJ1-1|.|few|13|TRBV29-1
CSVGGAENTEAFF
TGCAGCGTTGGGGGGGCGGAAAACACTGAAGCTTTCTTT
>TRBJ2-7|.|.|15|TRBV6-2/TRBV6-3
CASSPGVGRAYEQYF
TGTGCCAGCAGCCCCGGTGTCGGCAGGGCCTACGAGCAGTACTTC
>TRBJ2-1|.|many|13|TRBV20-1
CSAPQDHQNEQFF
TGCAGTGCCCCACAGGACCATCAGAATGAGCAGTTCTTC
>TRBJ1-2|.|few|16|TRBV14
CASSQDWRPSANGYTF
TGTGCCAGCAGCCAAGATTGGAGGCCCTCGGCCAATGGCTACACCTTC
>TRBJ2-1|.|many|15|TRBV7-2
CASSLDNPTYNEQFF
TGTGCCAGCAGCTTGGACAACCCCACCTACAATGAGCAGTTCTTC
>TRBJ2-5|TRBD2|few|10|TRBV20-1
CSAWTSEQYF
TGCAGTGCTTGGACTAGTGAGCAGTACTTC
>TRBJ1-6|TRBD1|few|14|TRBV5-1
CASSTRQGDSPLHF
TGCGCCAGCAGCACCCGACAGGGCGATTCACCCCTCCACTTT
>TRBJ2-1|.|.|11|TRBV25-1
CASSGGTEQFF
TGTGCCAGCAGTGGAGGCACTGAGCAGTTCTTC
>TRBJ1-6|.|.|15|TRBV6-6
CTSTQGQGLNSPLHF
TGCACCAGCACTCAGGGGCAGGGATTGAACTCACCCCTCCACTTT
>TRBJ2-5|TRBD1|few|15|TRBV20-1
CSATNPGTGGETQYF
TGCAGTGCTACCAACCCCGGGACAGGTGGAGAGACCCAGTACTTC
>TRBJ2-3|.|few|14|TRBV2
CASGGVAVGDTQYF
TGTGCCAGCGGCGGGGTTGCGGTCGGGGATACGCAGTATTTT
>TRBJ2-5|TRBD2|.|18|TRBV9
CASSGGLAGGLSFNEQYF
TGTGCCAGCAGCGGGGGACTAGCGGGGGGGCTTTCTTTCAATGAGCAGTACTTC
>TRBJ2-7|.|many|13|TRBV12-3/TRBV12-4
CASSSIVGYEQYF
TGTGCCAGCAGTTCCATAGTGGGCTACGAGCAGTACTTC
>TRBJ2-2|TRBD1|.|15|TRBV29-1
CSVEDITGDTGELFF
TGCAGCGTTGAAGATATTACAGGGGACACCGGGGAGCTGTTTTTT
>TRBJ2-1|.|.|12|TRBV4-2
CASSQGLLEQFF
TGTGCCAGCAGCCAGGGACTTCTTGAGCAGTTCTTC
>TRBJ2-5|.|.|14|TRBV2
CASSIGSGSKPQYF
TGTGCCAGCAGTATCGGGAGTGGCAGTAAACCCCAGTACTTC
>TRBJ2-7|TRBD2|.|14|TRBV20-1
CSARTSGTNYEQYF
TGCAGTGCTCGCACTAGCGGGACCAACTACGAGCAGTACTTC
>TRBJ1-5|TRBD1|.|14|TRBV30
CAWSPGQGNQPQHF
TGTGCCTGGAGTCCGGGACAGGGCAATCAGCCCCAGCATTTT
>TRBJ2-1|.|.|16|TRBV4-2
CASSRGVPGAVDEQFF
TGTGCCAGTAGCCGGGGTGTACCTGGGGCTGTGGATGAGCAGTTCTTC
>TRBJ2-7|.|few|15|TRBV6-5
CASGPKGGPSYEQYF
TGTGCCAGCGGACCCAAAGGGGGGCCGAGCTACGAGCAGTACTTC
>TRBJ2-5|TRBD2|many|16|TRBV9
CASSVGKRGNQETQYF
TGTGCCAGCAGCGTAGGAAAGCGGGGCAACCAAGAGACCCAGTACTTC
>TRBJ2-3|.|.|14|TRBV30
CAWGRRGGADTQYF
TGTGCCTGGGGCAGGAGAGGGGGGGCAGATACGCAGTATTTT
>TRBJ2-2|.|few|15|TRBV20-1
CSASDGQPRTGELFF
TGCAGTGCTAGCGATGGACAACCACGCACCGGGGAGCTGTTTTTT
>TRBJ1-2|.|few|14|TRBV7-2
CASSPHGREHGYTF
TGTGCCAGCAGCCCCCACGGGAGGGAACATGGCTACACCTTC
>TRBJ2-4|.|.|14|TRBV6-2/TRBV6-3
CASSYSRTSYGQYF
TGTGCCAGCAGTTACTCCCGTACTAGTTATGGGCAGTACTTC
>TRBJ2-7|TRBD2|.|18|TRBV9
CASSVGLAGGRTYNEQYF
TGTGCCAGCAGCGTAGGTCTAGCGGGGGGACGAACCTACAATGAGCAGTACTTC
>TRBJ2-7|.|.|13|TRBV3-1
CASSQGLNNEQYF
TGTGCCAGCAGCCAGGGACTTAACAATGAGCAGTACTTC
>TRBJ2-1|TRBD2|many|13|TRBV29-1
CSKLAGGLDEQFF
TGCAGCAAATTAGCGGGGGGGCTAGATGAGCAGTTCTTC
>TRBJ1-6|.|.|15|TRBV6-6
CASSYSGERGSPLHF
TGTGCCAGCAGTTACTCTGGGGAGAGGGGTTCACCCCTCCACTTT
>TRBJ2-5|.|few|16|TRBV14
CASSSTPGRAQETQYF
TGTGCCAGCAGCTCGACCCCGGGTAGGGCCCAAGAGACCCAGTACTTC
>TRBJ2-3|TRBD2|.|18|TRBV2
CASRGLPTSGGYTDTQYF
TGTGCCAGCAGGGGCTTGCCGACTAGCGGGGGGTACACAGATACGCAGTATTTT
>TRBJ1-5|.|.|15|TRBV6-6
CVSSYSGQSNQPQHF
TGTGTCAGCAGTTACTCCGGACAGAGCAATCAGCCCCAGCATTTT
>TRBJ2-6|TRBD1|.|13|TRBV2
CASIQGPYNVLTF
TGTGCCAGCATACAGGGGCCATACAACGTCCTGACTTTC
>TRBJ2-3|TRBD2|many|11|TRBV10-3
CAAGGTDTQYF
TGTGCCGCGGGGGGCACAGATACGCAGTATTTT
>TRBJ2-7|TRBD1|few|12|TRBV10-3
CATRDRFYEQYF
TGTGCCACCCGGGACAGATTTTACGAGCAGTACTTC
>TRBJ1-4|TRBD1|.|15|TRBV6-2/TRBV6-3
CASSTGQGLYEKLFF
TGTGCCAGCAGCACCGGACAGGGTTTATATGAAAAACTGTTTTTT
>TRBJ1-1|.|many|13|TRBV5-1
CASSPFGGTEAFF
TGCGCCAGCAGCCCCTTTGGCGGCACTGAAGCTTTCTTT
>TRBJ2-7|TRBD1|.|14|TRBV10-3
CAISDPGQRNEQYF
TGTGCCATCAGTGACCCGGGACAGCGGAACGAGCAGTACTTC
>TRBJ2-1|TRBD1|.|14|TRBV11-1
CASSTGQRYNEQFF
TGTGCCAGCAGCACGGGACAGCGATACAATGAGCAGTTCTTC
>TRBJ2-1|TRBD1|.|16|TRBV5-1
CASSEIGTGGKNEQFF
TGCGCCAGCAGCGAAATCGGGACAGGGGGTAAGAATGAGCAGTTCTTC
>TRBJ2-1|.|few|13|TRBV20-1
CSGSKASYNEQFF
TGCAGTGGGTCAAAGGCCTCCTACAATGAGCAGTTCTTC
>TRBJ1-2|.|.|16|TRBV20-1
CSAGRSGDVTNYGYTF
TGCAGTGCCGGACGCTCCGGGGACGTTACTAACTATGGCTACACCTTC
>TRBJ1-5|.|.|17|TRBV12-3/TRBV12-4
CASSLGGPTVLNQPQHF
TGTGCCAGCAGTTTGGGGGGCCCTACTGTCCTAAATCAGCCCCAGCATTTT
>TRBJ1-5|.|few|14|TRBV5-1
CASSPGGSEGPQHF
TGCGCCAGCAGCCCAGGCGGCAGCGAAGGACCCCAGCATTTT
>TRBJ2-7|.|.|13|TRBV5-1
CASSLIRDIEQYF
TGCGCCAGCAGCTTGATCAGGGATATCGAGCAGTACTTC
>TRBJ2-5|.|.|15|TRBV6-6
CASSYSGTKQETQYF
TGTGCCAGCAGTTACTCTGGGACAAAACAAGAGACCCAGTACTTC
>TRBJ1-6|TRBD1|once|13|TRBV20-1
CSAFRDRNSPPHF
TGCAGTGCTTTCCGGGACAGGAATTCACCCCCCCACTTT
>TRBJ1-5|.|few|11|TRBV6-2/TRBV6-3
CASSRGGPQHF
TGTGCCAGCAGTCGCGGGGGGCCCCAGCATTTT
>TRBJ2-3|.|.|14|TRBV4-2
CASSQGSSADTQYF
TGTGCCAGCAGCCAAGGGTCGAGCGCAGATACGCAGTATTTT
>TRBJ1-2|TRBD1|.|13|TRBV5-1
CASSLVTGDGYTF
TGCGCCAGCAGCTTGGTAACAGGGGACGGCTACACCTTC
>TRBJ2-3|TRBD2|few|19|TRBV20-1
CSANELTSGGITSTDTQYF
TGCAGTGCTAATGAACTGACTAGCGGGGGGATTACTAGCACAGATACGCAGTATTTT
>TRBJ2-6|.|.|14|TRBV3-1
CASSHQAGANVLTF
TGTGCCAGCAGCCATCAGGCCGGGGCCAACGTCCTGACTTTC
>TRBJ2-7|TRBD2|once|14|TRBV7-9
CASSSGGLYNEQYF
TGTGCCAGCAGCTCGGGGGGTCTCTACAATGAGCAGTACTTC